These 31 T cell receptor beta chains originate from one sample sequenced in a study of radiotherapy plus CTLA-4 blockade in lung cancer. Sequencing used immunoSEQ multiplex PCR; TCRdb keeps in-frame clones, though not all of them. This table holds about 120,000 clones, around 90% found once. The sample here was peripheral blood, taken from a patient treated with radiotherapy plus ipilimumab. The receptor set was obtained from a human donor with non-small cell lung cancer that progressed on radiotherapy plus ipilimumab.

The chain joins TRBV9 to TRBJ2-1; 7 bases fit TRBD2. This CDR3 spans 13 amino acids. V gave up 3 bases and J gave up 4 bases; unmatched junction bases: 1. The germline CDR1 and CDR2 sequences are SGDLS and YYNGEE. The CDR3 DNA is TGTGCCAGCAGCGGTAGCGGGTACAATGAGCAGTTCTTC. This sequence encodes CASSGSGYNEQFF. Drawing the rest from reference TRBV9 and TRBJ2-1, the complete variable domain is DSGVTQTPKHLITATGQRVTLRCSPRSGDLSVYWYQQSLDQGLQFLIQYYNGEERAKGNILERFSAQQFPDLHSELNLSSLELGDSALYFCASSGSGYNEQFFGPGTRLTVL.

The chain couples TRBV6-5 to TRBJ1-5; no firm D call. The germline V gene encodes CDR1 MNHEY and CDR2 SVGAGI. Trimming cost V 7 bases and J 11 bases, with 18 bases left between them. The CDR3 length is 13 residues. The CDR3 loop reads CASTAPESGTQHF. CDR3 bases: TGTGCCAGCACTGCCCCGGAGTCGGGAACCCAGCATTTT.

This chain joins TRBV5-1 and TRBJ2-7, with D tentatively TRBD1 (6 bases). The CDR3 extends over 14 amino acids. V was cut by 0 bases and J by 4 bases, with 11 bases left in between. Germline assignment: CDR1 SGHRS and CDR2 YFSETQ. The CDR3, as DNA: TGCGCCAGCAGCTTGGACGGGACACTTTACGAGCAGTACTTC. It encodes CASSLDGTLYEQYF.

The chain links TRBV18 to TRBJ2-5; TRBD2 matches at 8 bases. V lost 6 bases, J lost 11 bases, and 5 bases stayed unmatched. The CDR3 covers 11 residues. CDR1 and CDR2 from the germline V gene are KGHSH and LQKENI. The CDR3 sequence is CASSPGLEQYF. In nucleotides, the CDR3 is TGTGCCAGCTCTCCGGGACTAGAGCAGTACTTC. Filled out from reference TRBV18 and TRBJ2-5, the complete variable domain reads NAGVMQNPRHLVRRRGQEARLRCSPMKGHSHVYWYRQLPEEGLKFMVYLQKENIIDESGMPKERFSAEFPKEGPSILRIQQVVRGDSAAYFCASSPGLEQYFGPGTRLLVL.

The genes are TRBV5-6 and TRBJ2-1; 11 nucleotides align to TRBD2. CDR1 and CDR2 from the germline V gene are SGHDT and YYEEEE. This CDR3 region has 16 residues. The J segment lost 4 bases and the V segment lost 4 bases, leaving 7 bases of the junction unmatched. CDR3 DNA: TGTGCCAGCAGCGGGAGGACTAGCGGGTGGTACAATGAGCAGTTCTTC. This gives the protein CASSGRTSGWYNEQFF.

This rearrangement joins TRBV4-1 to TRBJ1-4, with no clear D. CDR1 and CDR2 from the germline V gene are MGHRA and YSYEKL. V lost 2 bases, J lost 5 bases, and 6 bases lay in between. CDR3 length: 13 residues. CDR3 sequence: CASSQNKNEKLFF. The CDR3 DNA is TGCGCCAGCAGCCAAAACAAGAATGAAAAACTGTTTTTT.

The V call is TRBV7-9, the J call TRBJ2-1, with TRBD2 matching over 11 bases. CDR1 is SEHNR, CDR2 FQNEAQ, per germline (reference sequence). The CDR3 runs 18 residues. After removal of 5 bases from V and 3 bases from J, the junction contained 12 bases not matched to a gene. Written as DNA, the CDR3 is TGTGCCAGCAGCCCTCGGCTAGCGGGAGGCCAACACTACAATGAGCAGTTCTTC. This codes for CASSPRLAGGQHYNEQFF.

The gene calls are TRBV5-4 and TRBJ1-4; 7 bases map to TRBD1. This CDR3 has 15 residues. V lost 4 bases to trimming and J lost 4 bases; unmatched junction nucleotides: 7. Germline V gene lookup returns CDR1 SGHNT and CDR2 YYREEE (reference sequence). CDR3 residues: CASSRKTGNNEKLFF. The CDR3 bases are TGTGCCAGCAGCCGGAAGACAGGGAATAATGAAAAACTGTTTTTT.

The V call is TRBV5-1, the J call TRBJ2-5; maybe TRBD1 (6 bases). CDR1 and CDR2 (germline): SGHRS, YFSETQ. The V and J ends lost 2 bases and 5 bases respectively, with 16 bases between them. CDR3 length: 15 residues. CDR3 sequence reads: CASSFGRGQGETQYF. Here the CDR3 DNA reads TGCGCCAGCAGCTTCGGCAGGGGTCAGGGGGAGACCCAGTACTTC.

V and J are TRBV14 and TRBJ1-1, with D hard to call. V lost 2 bases and J 4 bases, leaving 8 bases between the germline ends. This CDR3 region has 13 residues. Germline V gene sequence: CDR1 SGHDN, CDR2 FVKESK. The DNA of the CDR3 is TGTGCCAGCAGCCAAAGACTGATCACTGAAGCTTTCTTT. This codes for CASSQRLITEAFF.

The chain joins TRBV5-1 to TRBJ2-7; 10 nucleotides match TRBD2. CDR3 size: 15 residues. V lost 0 bases and J lost 4; bases outside the gene matches: 4. Germline CDR1 reads SGHRS; CDR2 reads YFSETQ. In nucleotides, the CDR3 is TGCGCCAGCAGCTTGGAGGCTAGCGGGAGTTACGAGCAGTACTTC. Its translation is CASSLEASGSYEQYF. Variable domain in full (rest from reference TRBV5-1 and TRBJ2-7): KAGVTQTPRYLIKTRGQQVTLSCSPISGHRSVSWYQQTPGQGLQFLFEYFSETQRNKGNFPGRFSGRQFSNSRSEMNVSTLELGDSALYLCASSLEASGSYEQYFGPGTRLTVT.

This chain joins TRBV7-9 and TRBJ2-7; D is uncertain. V lost 5 bases and J 5 bases, leaving 13 bases between the germline ends. Germline V gene lookup returns CDR1 SEHNR and CDR2 FQNEAQ (reference sequence). The length of the CDR3 is 13 residues. Here the CDR3 reads CASSRSPSHEQYF. The CDR3 DNA follows: TGTGCCAGCAGCCGTTCTCCGTCCCACGAGCAGTACTTC.

V usage is TRBV10-3 and J usage is TRBJ2-2; D possibly corresponds to TRBD2 (5 bases). The CDR3 loop spans 13 amino acids. V was pared by 7 bases and J by 4 bases, with 10 bases between. Germline V gene sequence: CDR1 ENHRY, CDR2 SYGVKD. The CDR3 DNA reads TGTGCCATCAAGCCGGGAAGCACCGGGGAGCTGTTTTTT. Translating it yields CAIKPGSTGELFF.

The chain combines TRBV10-2 with TRBJ2-7; perhaps TRBD2 as D (5 bases). The CDR3 has 12 residues. V lost 6 bases and J 1 base, leaving 7 bases between the germline ends. CDR1 WSHSY and CDR2 SAAADI come from the germline V gene. The CDR3 region is CASSPGSYEQYF. DNA for the CDR3: TGCGCCAGCAGCCCGGGATCCTACGAGCAGTACTTC.

The chain carries TRBV9 and TRBJ1-5, with TRBD1 as a possible D gene (5 bases). V was trimmed by 2 bases and J by 2 bases, leaving 11 bases between them. This CDR3 is 15 amino acids long. Germline loops: CDR1 SGDLS, CDR2 YYNGEE. CDR3 in amino acids: CASSVGGSGNQPQHF. The DNA for the CDR3 is TGTGCCAGCAGCGTTGGGGGAAGTGGCAATCAGCCCCAGCATTTT.

This rearrangement joins TRBV7-2 to TRBJ2-7; D is unclear. This CDR3 contains 13 residues. V was shortened by 5 bases and J by 0 bases, with 8 bases between the two germline ends. Germline assignment: CDR1 SGHTA and CDR2 FQGNSA. The DNA of the CDR3 is TGTGCCAGCAGCGGGTCTAGCTCCTACGAGCAGTACTTC. Amino acids: CASSGSSSYEQYF.

The chain links TRBV19 to TRBJ2-7; 9 nucleotides agree with TRBD1. V shed 8 bases, J shed 6 bases, and the junction held 8 bases outside the gene matches. Germline values: CDR1 LNHDA, CDR2 SQIVND (reference sequence). CDR3 length: 13 residues. The CDR3 protein is CASSRDRDSEQYF. The CDR3 DNA sequence: TGTGCCAGTTCGAGGGACAGGGACTCCGAGCAGTACTTC. Together with reference TRBV19 and TRBJ2-7, the CDR3 gives the full variable domain: DGGITQSPKYLFRKEGQNVTLSCEQNLNHDAMYWYRQDPGQGLRLIYYSQIVNDFQKGDIAEGYSVSREKKESFPLTVTSAQKNPTAFYLCASSRDRDSEQYFGPGTRLTVT.

This clone showed up just once. The rearrangement uses TRBV30 and TRBJ1-5, with D unresolved. V lost 0 bases and J 7 bases, leaving 13 bases between the germline ends. This CDR3 has 14 amino acids. Looked up from germline, CDR1 is GTSNPN and CDR2 is SVGIG (reference sequence). CDR3 sequence reads: CAWSVEGSVQPQHF. DNA of the CDR3: TGTGCCTGGAGTGTAGAGGGCTCGGTCCAGCCCCAGCATTTT.

The chain couples TRBV2 to TRBJ1-5, with a weak D call TRBD1 (6 bases). The V and J ends lost 8 bases and 0 bases respectively, with 11 bases between them. The germline CDR1 and CDR2 sequences are SNHLY and FYNNEI. The CDR3 contains 14 residues. The CDR3 nucleotides are TGTGCCAGCGGGGGCGCGTATAGCAATCAGCCCCAGCATTTT. Protein product: CASGGAYSNQPQHF.

The gene calls are TRBV7-8 and TRBJ1-2; 7 bases fit TRBD1. This CDR3 comprises 13 residues. Germline V gene lookup returns CDR1 SGHVS and CDR2 FQNEAQ. Trimming at V came to 5 bases and at J to 3 bases, leaving 3 bases not matched to a gene. CDR3 sequence (DNA): TGTGCCAGCAGCCCCGGGACAGACTATGGCTACACCTTC. Amino acid sequence: CASSPGTDYGYTF. Variable domain in full (rest from reference TRBV7-8 and TRBJ1-2): GAGVSQSPRYKVAKRGQDVALRCDPISGHVSLFWYQQALGQGPEFLTYFQNEAQLDKSGLPSDRFFAERPEGSVSTLKIQRTQQEDSAVYLCASSPGTDYGYTFGSGTRLTVV.

The chain employs TRBV2 and TRBJ2-1; 8 bases match TRBD2. CDR1 and CDR2 (germline): SNHLY, FYNNEI. Trimming at V came to 6 bases and at J to 3 bases, leaving 10 bases not matched to a gene. The CDR3 spans 16 residues. CDR3 sequence: CASRGSGRNDYNEQFF. The DNA for the CDR3 is TGTGCCAGCAGGGGAAGCGGGAGAAACGACTACAATGAGCAGTTCTTC.

The chain links TRBV7-8 to TRBJ2-7, with D tentatively TRBD1 (6 bases). CDR3 length equals 15 residues. Germline CDR1 reads SGHVS; CDR2 reads FQNEAQ. Between the trimmed V and J ends, which lost 5 bases and 0 bases, there was a span of 14 bases. CDR3: CASSPRTESSYEQYF. Here the CDR3 DNA reads TGTGCCAGCAGCCCCCGGACAGAAAGCTCCTACGAGCAGTACTTC.

This chain connects TRBV2 to TRBJ2-5; no clear D gene. CDR3 length: 13 residues. Germline CDR1 is SNHLY and CDR2 is FYNNEI. V was shortened by 6 bases and J by 7 bases, with 15 bases between the two germline ends. The CDR3 region has the DNA TGTGCCAGCAGAGAATTAGTATCGGGGACCCAGTACTTC. Its translation is CASRELVSGTQYF. Combining the CDR3 with reference TRBV2 and TRBJ2-5 gives the whole variable domain EPEVTQTPSHQVTQMGQEVILRCVPISNHLYFYWYRQILGQKVEFLVSFYNNEISEKSEIFDDQFSVERPDGSNFTLKIRSTKLEDSAMYFCASRELVSGTQYFGPGTRLLVL.

Only one count was recorded for this clone. The chain recombines TRBV4-1 with TRBJ2-1, with D perhaps given as TRBD1 or TRBD2 (5 bases each). Germline V gene sequence: CDR1 MGHRA, CDR2 YSYEKL. The CDR3 contains 15 residues. V was shortened by 1 base and J by 8 bases, with 15 bases between the two germline ends. Here the CDR3 reads CASSQVGLADDEQFF. Written as DNA, the CDR3 is TGCGCCAGCAGCCAAGTGGGGCTAGCCGACGATGAGCAGTTCTTC.

The V gene is TRBV5-6, the J gene TRBJ2-2; the match to TRBD2 covers 8 bases. Germline loops: CDR1 SGHDT, CDR2 YYEEEE. This CDR3 contains 16 residues. With 3 bases clipped from V and 5 bases from J, the junction kept 9 bases outside the gene matches. The CDR3, as DNA: TGTGCCAGCAGCTCCGACAGCGGGAGTCGGACCGGGGAGCTGTTTTTT. Encoded protein: CASSSDSGSRTGELFF. Full variable domain (rest looked up from reference TRBV5-6 and TRBJ2-2): DAGVTQSPTHLIKTRGQQVTLRCSPKSGHDTVSWYQQALGQGPQFIFQYYEEEERQRGNFPDRFSGHQFPNYSSELNVNALLLGDSALYLCASSSDSGSRTGELFFGEGSRLTVL.

V is TRBV7-2 and J is TRBJ2-7; 11 bases map to TRBD2. Trimming cost V 1 base and J 0 bases; bases outside gene matches: 2. This CDR3 region has 16 residues. Per the germline V gene, CDR1 is SGHTA and CDR2 is FQGNSA. CDR3 bases: TGTGCCAGCAGCTTAGAAGGGACTAGCGGCTCCTACGAGCAGTACTTC. This encodes CASSLEGTSGSYEQYF.

The V gene is TRBV19, the J gene TRBJ1-5, with 7 bases that match TRBD1. Germline V gene data show CDR1 as LNHDA and CDR2 as SQIVND (reference sequence). The junction had 8 bases not matched to a gene; V was cut back by 7 bases and J by 2 bases. CDR3 length equals 15 residues. CDR3 sequence reads: CASTGQVWGNQPQHF. CDR3 sequence (DNA): TGTGCCAGTACTGGACAGGTTTGGGGCAATCAGCCCCAGCATTTT.

A few counts support this clone. The rearrangement links TRBV18 to TRBJ2-7; D perhaps matches TRBD2 (6 bases). There are 12 residues in the CDR3. Trimming left V 4 bases short and J 9 bases short, with 13 bases between. The germline gives CDR1 KGHSH, CDR2 LQKENI. The CDR3 DNA reads TGTGCCAGCTCACTGAACCAGGGAGGGCAGTACTTC. It specifies CASSLNQGGQYF.

In this sample, this clone turned up a few times. This chain uses TRBV18 with TRBJ2-7, with D maybe TRBD1 (5 bases). Germline-derived CDR1 and CDR2 are KGHSH and LQKENI. The CDR3 runs 15 residues. V was pared by 6 bases and J by 2 bases, with 17 bases between. CDR3 loop: CASSSGQALPYEQYF. CDR3 nucleotide sequence: TGTGCCAGCTCGTCTGGACAAGCCTTGCCCTACGAGCAGTACTTC.

The chain joins TRBV6-1 to TRBJ1-5, with D possibly being TRBD1 (5 bases). The CDR3 totals 14 residues. Germline V gene lookup returns CDR1 MNHNS and CDR2 SASEGT. With 8 bases removed from V and 5 bases from J, the gap between germline ends came to 16 bases. This CDR3 is CASYLRDGYQPQHF. The DNA of the CDR3 is TGTGCCAGCTACCTTCGGGACGGATATCAGCCCCAGCATTTT.

The chain has TRBV2 and TRBJ2-1, with 7 bases matching TRBD2. CDR1 SNHLY and CDR2 FYNNEI come from the germline V gene. The trim removed 3 bases at V and 9 bases at J, leaving 11 bases unmatched. The CDR3 is made up of 15 amino acids. CDR3 nucleotide sequence: TGTGCCAGCAGTGATTACCGCGGGAGAAGAGTTGAGCAGTTCTTC. Its protein product is CASSDYRGRRVEQFF.